This TCR beta chain stems from a study of blood T cell repertoires in COVID-19. Whole-study context: Samples came from the United States, Italy and Spain, spanning acute and convalescent COVID-19. PBMCs, B-cell-depleted T cells, or T cells were the source of the cDNA or gDNA that made up the material.

Germline-derived CDR1 and CDR2 are LNHDA and SQIVND (reference sequence). Trimming cost V 4 bases and J 0 bases; bases outside gene matches: 10. The CDR3 length is 17 residues. Profiled with immunoSEQ multiplex PCR; TCRdb holds only in-frame clones, not every one. The top ten hold less than 6% of the sample, which has roughly 76,000 clones, 91% seen once. Sample: peripheral blood. The V and J genes are TRBV19 and TRBJ2-7, with TRBD1 identical over 9 bases. The TCR was taken from a woman in her fifties or sixties with active COVID-19. The CDR3 nucleotides are TGTGCCAGTAGTAGAAAAACCGGGACAGGGTCCTCCTACGAGCAGTACTTC. This sequence encodes CASSRKTGTGSSYEQYF.